This TCR beta chain was captured by sequencing in a study of regulatory T cells in long-lasting Graves disease. Findings of the study overall: Authors noted too few samples as a limitation.

In this sample, this clonotype turned up many times. Its antigen remains unidentified. Time point specified: newly diagnosed GD, antithyroid drugs for less than 3 months. PBMC-derived RNA was used for the TCR library. V lost 3 bases and J lost 5; bases outside the gene matches: 6. The CDR3 sequence is 14 residues long. Germline V gives CDR1 SGHRS, CDR2 YFSETQ. The authors built TCR beta libraries using iRepertoire HTBI primers and Arm-PCR of CDR3 regions. TCRdb re-called the multiplex PCR reads through MiXCR, storing one row per CDR3 protein. The sample lists 560,000 or so distinct CDR3 sequences, 15% to 20% occurring once. This sample was shared with a second study, whose subject was T cells in Graves' hyperthyroidism and ophthalmopathy. That paper adds: A set of HTBI primers served as the primers for a first-round RT-PCR of the TCR CDR3. Using 13 V-J features, a model discriminated ophthalmopathy from stable hyperthyroidism.

The TCR originated in a man in his late teens or twenties with Graves disease. This chain uses TRBV5-1 with TRBJ2-3; the match to TRBD1 covers 7 bases. Sample: peripheral blood mononuclear cells (PBMCs), taken at new diagnosis, from a patient treated with antithyroid drugs. CDR3 sequence (DNA): TGCGCCAGCAGCTCAGGGGGATTGGGAGATACGCAGTATTTT. Encoded protein: CASSSGGLGDTQYF. Using reference TRBV5-1 and TRBJ2-3 for the parts outside the CDR3, the full variable domain is KAGVTQTPRYLIKTRGQQVTLSCSPISGHRSVSWYQQTPGQGLQFLFEYFSETQRNKGNFPGRFSGRQFSNSRSEMNVSTLELGDSALYLCASSSGGLGDTQYFGPGTRLTVL.